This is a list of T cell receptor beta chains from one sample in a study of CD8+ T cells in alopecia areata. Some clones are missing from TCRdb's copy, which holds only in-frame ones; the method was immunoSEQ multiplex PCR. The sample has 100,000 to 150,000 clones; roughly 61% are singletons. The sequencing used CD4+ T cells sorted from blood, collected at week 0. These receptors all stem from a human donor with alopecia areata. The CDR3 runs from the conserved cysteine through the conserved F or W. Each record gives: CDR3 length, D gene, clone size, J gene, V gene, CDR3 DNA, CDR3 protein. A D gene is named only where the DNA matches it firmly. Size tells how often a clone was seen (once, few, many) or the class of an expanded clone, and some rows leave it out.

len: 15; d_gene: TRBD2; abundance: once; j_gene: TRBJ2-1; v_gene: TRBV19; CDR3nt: TGTGCCAGTAGTGGAAGCGGGGGCTCCTACAATGAGCAGTTCTTC; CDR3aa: CASSGSGGSYNEQFF
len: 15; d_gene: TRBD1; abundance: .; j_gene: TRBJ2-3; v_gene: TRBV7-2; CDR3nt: TGTGCCAGCAGTTGGTCGGGACAGGGTACAGATACGCAGTATTTT; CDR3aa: CASSWSGQGTDTQYF
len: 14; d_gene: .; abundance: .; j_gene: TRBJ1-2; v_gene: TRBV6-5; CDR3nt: TGTGCCAGCAGTTTGGGGGCCAGTAACTATGGCTACACCTTC; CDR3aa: CASSLGASNYGYTF
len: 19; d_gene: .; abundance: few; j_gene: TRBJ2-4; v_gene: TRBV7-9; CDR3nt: TGTGCCAGCAGCTTAAGAGTTCCGGGAACGGACTTAGCCAAAAACATTCAGTACTTC; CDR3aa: CASSLRVPGTDLAKNIQYF
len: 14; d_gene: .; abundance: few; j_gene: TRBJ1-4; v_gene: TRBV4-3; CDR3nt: TGCGCCAGCAGCCAACCATCTCAGCGGGGCAGACTGTTTTTT; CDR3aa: CASSQPSQRGRLFF
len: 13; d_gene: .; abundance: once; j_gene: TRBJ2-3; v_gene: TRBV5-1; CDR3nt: TGCGCCAGCAGCTGGAGGGCTGCAGATACGCAGTATTTT; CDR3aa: CASSWRAADTQYF
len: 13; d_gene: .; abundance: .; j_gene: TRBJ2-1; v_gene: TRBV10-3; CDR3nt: TGTGCCATCATCCCCGAGGGAAAGTATGAGCAGTTCTTC; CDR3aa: CAIIPEGKYEQFF
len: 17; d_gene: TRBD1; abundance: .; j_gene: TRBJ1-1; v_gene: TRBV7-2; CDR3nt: TGTGCCAGCAGCTTACCCCCCCCAGGGGGCCTGAACACTGAAGCTTTCTTT; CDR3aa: CASSLPPPGGLNTEAFF
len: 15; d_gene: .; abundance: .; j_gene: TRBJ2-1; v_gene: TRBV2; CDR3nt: TGTGCCAGCAGTGAGAGACCAGCGCAGTACAATGAGCAGTTCTTC; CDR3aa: CASSERPAQYNEQFF
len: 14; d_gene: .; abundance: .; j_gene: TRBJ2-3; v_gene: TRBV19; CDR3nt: TGTGCCAGTAGGCGTGGGGTAGACACAGATACGCAGTATTTT; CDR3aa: CASRRGVDTDTQYF